The sequence of this T cell receptor beta chain was determined in a study of T cells in Graves' hyperthyroidism and ophthalmopathy. Per germline, CDR1 SNHLY and CDR2 FYNNEI. V shed 3 bases and J 2 bases; nucleotides not matched to a gene: 8. The CDR3 is 17 amino acids. Researchers took RNA transcripts and amplified the TCR beta CDR3 regions from them. Primed by the HTBI set, a first-round RT-PCR was run on the TCR CDR3. TCRdb passed the multiplex PCR reads through MiXCR, listing each CDR3 protein once. The sample yields about 300,000 distinct CDR3 sequences, roughly a fifth seen once. The TCR sequence derives from a man aged 50-59 years with Graves' ophthalmopathy. The rearrangement joins TRBV2 to TRBJ2-3; 10 bases line up with TRBD2. Sequencing input: blood. The CDR3 DNA reads as TGTGCCAGCAGTGACCTAATTCTAGCGGGAGTCACAGATACGCAGTATTTT. Amino acids: CASSDLILAGVTDTQYF.